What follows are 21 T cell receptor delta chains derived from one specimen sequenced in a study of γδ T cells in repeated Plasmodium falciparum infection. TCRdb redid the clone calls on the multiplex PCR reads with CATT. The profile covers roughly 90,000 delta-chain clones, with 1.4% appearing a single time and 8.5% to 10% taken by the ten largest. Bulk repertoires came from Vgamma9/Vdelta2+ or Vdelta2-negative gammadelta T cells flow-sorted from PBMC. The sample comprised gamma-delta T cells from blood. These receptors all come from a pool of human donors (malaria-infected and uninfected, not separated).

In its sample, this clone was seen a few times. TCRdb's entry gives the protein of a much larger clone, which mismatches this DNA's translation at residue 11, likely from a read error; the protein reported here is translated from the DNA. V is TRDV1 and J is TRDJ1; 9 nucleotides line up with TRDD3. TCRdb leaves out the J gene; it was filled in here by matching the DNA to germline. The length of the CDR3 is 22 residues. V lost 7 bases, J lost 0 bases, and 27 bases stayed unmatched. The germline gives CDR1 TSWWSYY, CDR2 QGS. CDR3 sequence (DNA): TGTGCTCTTGTCGGCTTACTGGGGGACTGGGTACCATACCCATCGTACACCGATAAACTCATCTTT. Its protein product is CALVGLLGDWVPYPSYTDKLIF.

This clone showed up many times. CDR3 loop: CALGELRGPWGTRGAKLIF. CDR3 DNA sequence: TGTGCTCTTGGGGAACTTAGGGGGCCTTGGGGGACCCGGGGGGCTAAACTCATCTTT. This chain uses TRDV1 with TRDJ1, with 7 bases matching TRDD3. V shed 0 bases and J 7 bases; nucleotides not matched to a gene: 20. Per germline, CDR1 TSWWSYY and CDR2 QGS. The length of the CDR3 is 19 residues.

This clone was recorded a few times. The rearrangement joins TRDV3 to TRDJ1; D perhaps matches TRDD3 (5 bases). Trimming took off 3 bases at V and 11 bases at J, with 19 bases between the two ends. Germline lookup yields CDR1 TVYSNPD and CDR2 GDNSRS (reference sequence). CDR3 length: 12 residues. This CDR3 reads CAFGLLEDRLIF. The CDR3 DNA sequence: TGTGCCTTCGGACTACTGGAGGATAGGCTCATCTTT. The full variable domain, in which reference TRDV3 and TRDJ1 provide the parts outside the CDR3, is CDKVTQSSPDQTVASGSEVVLLCTYDTVYSNPDLFWYRIRPDYSFQFVFYGDNSRSEGADFTQGRFSVKHILTQKAFHLVISPVRTEDSATYYCAFGLLEDRLIFGKGTRVTVEP.

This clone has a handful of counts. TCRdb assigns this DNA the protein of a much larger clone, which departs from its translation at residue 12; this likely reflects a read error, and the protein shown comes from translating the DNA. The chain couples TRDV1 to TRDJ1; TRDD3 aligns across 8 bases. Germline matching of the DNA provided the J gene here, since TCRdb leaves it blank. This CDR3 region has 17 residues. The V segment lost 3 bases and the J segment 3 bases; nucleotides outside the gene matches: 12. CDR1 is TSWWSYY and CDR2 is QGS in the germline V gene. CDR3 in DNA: TGTGCTCTTGGGGACCACTGGGGGGTCTTGTACGCCGATAAACTCATCTTT. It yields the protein CALGDHWGVLYADKLIF.

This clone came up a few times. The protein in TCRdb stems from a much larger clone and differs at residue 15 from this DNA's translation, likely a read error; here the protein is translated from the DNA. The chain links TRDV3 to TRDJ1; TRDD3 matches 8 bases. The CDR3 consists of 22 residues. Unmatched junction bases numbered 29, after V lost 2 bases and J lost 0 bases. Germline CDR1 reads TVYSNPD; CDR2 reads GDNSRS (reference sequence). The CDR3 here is CAFYPVPSLKRGYLRYTDKLIF. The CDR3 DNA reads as TGTGCCTTTTATCCGGTCCCCTCACTAAAAAGGGGATACCTCCGCTACACCGATAAACTCATCTTT.

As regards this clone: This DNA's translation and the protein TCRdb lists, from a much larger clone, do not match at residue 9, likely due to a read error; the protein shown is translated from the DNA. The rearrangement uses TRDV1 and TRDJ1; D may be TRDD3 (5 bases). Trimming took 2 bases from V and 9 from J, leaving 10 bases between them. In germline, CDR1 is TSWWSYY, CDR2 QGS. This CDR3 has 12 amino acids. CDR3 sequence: CALGEWGLELIF. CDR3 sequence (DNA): TGTGCTCTTGGGGAATGGGGCCTGGAACTCATCTTT.

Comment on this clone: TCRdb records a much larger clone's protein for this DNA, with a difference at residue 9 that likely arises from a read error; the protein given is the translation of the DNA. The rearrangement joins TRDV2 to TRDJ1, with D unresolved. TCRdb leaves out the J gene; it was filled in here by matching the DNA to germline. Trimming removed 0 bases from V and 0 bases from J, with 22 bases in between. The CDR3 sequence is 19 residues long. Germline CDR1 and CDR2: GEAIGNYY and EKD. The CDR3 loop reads CACDTVGLEAHSYTDKLIF. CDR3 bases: TGTGCCTGTGACACCGTAGGGCTGGAGGCACATTCTTACACCGATAAACTCATCTTT.

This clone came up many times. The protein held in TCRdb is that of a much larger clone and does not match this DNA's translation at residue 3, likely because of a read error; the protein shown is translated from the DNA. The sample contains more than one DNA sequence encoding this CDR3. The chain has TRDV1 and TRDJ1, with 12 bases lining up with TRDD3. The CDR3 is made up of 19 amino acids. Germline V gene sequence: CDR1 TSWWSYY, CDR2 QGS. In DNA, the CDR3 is TGTGCTCCTGGGGAAGGGTATCTACGCTCTGGGGGATACGCCGATAAACTCATCTTT. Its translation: CAPGEGYLRSGGYADKLIF.

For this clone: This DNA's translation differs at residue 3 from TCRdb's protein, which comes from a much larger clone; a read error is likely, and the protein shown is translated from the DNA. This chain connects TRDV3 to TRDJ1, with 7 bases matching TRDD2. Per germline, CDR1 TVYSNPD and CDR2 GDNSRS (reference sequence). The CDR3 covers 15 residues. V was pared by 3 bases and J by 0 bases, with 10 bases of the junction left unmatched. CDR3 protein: CALRNVPTYTDKLIF. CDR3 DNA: TGTGCCTTAAGGAACGTTCCTACGTACACCGATAAACTCATCTTT.

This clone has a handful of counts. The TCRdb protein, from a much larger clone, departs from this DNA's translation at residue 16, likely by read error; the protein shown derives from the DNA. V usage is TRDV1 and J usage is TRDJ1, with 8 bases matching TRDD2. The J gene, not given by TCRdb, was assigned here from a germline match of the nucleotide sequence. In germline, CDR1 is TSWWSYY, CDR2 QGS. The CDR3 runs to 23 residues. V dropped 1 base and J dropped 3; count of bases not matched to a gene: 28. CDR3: CALGEPFLSRGDDITPGADKLIF. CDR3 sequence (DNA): TGTGCTCTTGGGGAACCCTTCCTATCCCGGGGAGATGACATTACACCGGGCGCCGATAAACTCATCTTT.

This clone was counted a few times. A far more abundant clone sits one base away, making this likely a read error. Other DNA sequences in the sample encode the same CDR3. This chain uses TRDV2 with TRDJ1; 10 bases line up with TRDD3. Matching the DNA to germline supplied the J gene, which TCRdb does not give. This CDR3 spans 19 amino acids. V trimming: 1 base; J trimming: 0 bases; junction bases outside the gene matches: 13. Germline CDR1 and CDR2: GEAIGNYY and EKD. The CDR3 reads CACDTLTGGSRGHTDKLIF. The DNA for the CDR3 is TGTGCCTGTGACACTCTGACTGGGGGATCCCGGGGCCACACCGATAAACTCATCTTT.

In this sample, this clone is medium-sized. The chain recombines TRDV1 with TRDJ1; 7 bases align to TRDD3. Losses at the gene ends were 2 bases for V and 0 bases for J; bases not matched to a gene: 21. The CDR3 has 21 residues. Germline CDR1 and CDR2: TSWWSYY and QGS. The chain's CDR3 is CALGESHPPVLGRVYTDKLIF. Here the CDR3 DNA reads TGTGCTCTTGGGGAAAGTCATCCTCCTGTACTGGGGAGGGTCTACACCGATAAACTCATCTTT.

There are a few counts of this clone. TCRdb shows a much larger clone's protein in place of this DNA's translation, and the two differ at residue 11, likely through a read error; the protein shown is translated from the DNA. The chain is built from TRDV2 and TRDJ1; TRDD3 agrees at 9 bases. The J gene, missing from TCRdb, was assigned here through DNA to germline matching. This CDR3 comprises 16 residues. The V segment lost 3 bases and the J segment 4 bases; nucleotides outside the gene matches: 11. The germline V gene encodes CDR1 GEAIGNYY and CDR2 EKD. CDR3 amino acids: CACDSLLGENIDKLIF. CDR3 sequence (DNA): TGTGCCTGTGACTCCTTACTGGGGGAAAACATCGATAAACTCATCTTT.

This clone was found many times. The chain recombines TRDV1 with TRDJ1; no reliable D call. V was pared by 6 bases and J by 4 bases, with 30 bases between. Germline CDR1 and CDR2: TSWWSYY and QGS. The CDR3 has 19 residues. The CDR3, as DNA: TGTGCTCTTGGCCACCTCTTAGGGCCCTCACTGCGCTATAGCGATAAACTCATCTTT. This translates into CALGHLLGPSLRYSDKLIF.

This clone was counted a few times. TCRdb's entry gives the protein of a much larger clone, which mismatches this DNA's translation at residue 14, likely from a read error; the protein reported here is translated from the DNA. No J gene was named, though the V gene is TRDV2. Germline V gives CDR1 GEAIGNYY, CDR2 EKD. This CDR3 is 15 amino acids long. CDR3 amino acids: CACDPVDQNTDKLTF. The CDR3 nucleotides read TGTGCCTGTGACCCGGTAGACCAGAACACCGATAAACTCACCTTT.

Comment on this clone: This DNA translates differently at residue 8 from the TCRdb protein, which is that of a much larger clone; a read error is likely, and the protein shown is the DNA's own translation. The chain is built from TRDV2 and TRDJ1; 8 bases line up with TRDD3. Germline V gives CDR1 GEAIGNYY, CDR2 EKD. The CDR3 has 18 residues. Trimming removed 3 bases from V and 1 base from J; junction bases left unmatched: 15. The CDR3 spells CACDVLGGTRSGTDKLIF. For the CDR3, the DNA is TGTGCCTGTGACGTACTGGGGGGTACGCGGTCAGGCACCGATAAACTCATCTTT.

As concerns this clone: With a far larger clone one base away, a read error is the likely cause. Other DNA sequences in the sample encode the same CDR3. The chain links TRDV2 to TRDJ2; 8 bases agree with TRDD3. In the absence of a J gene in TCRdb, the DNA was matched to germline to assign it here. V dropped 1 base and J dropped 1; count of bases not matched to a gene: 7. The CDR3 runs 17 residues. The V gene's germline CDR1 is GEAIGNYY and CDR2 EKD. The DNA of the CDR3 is TGTGCCTGTGACACTCTGGGGGACACAAATTTGACAGCACAACTCTTCTTT. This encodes CACDTLGDTNLTAQLFF.

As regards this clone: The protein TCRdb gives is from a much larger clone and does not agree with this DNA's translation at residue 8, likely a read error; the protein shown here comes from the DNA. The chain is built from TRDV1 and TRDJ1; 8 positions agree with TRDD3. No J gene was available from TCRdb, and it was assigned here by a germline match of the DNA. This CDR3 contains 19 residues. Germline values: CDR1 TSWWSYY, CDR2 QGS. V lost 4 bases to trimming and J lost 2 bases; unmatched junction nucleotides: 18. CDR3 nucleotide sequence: TGTGCTCTTGGGGGTCTGCCTCCTCTGGGGGAAACGAGGACCGATAAACTCATCTTT. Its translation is CALGGLPPLGETRTDKLIF.

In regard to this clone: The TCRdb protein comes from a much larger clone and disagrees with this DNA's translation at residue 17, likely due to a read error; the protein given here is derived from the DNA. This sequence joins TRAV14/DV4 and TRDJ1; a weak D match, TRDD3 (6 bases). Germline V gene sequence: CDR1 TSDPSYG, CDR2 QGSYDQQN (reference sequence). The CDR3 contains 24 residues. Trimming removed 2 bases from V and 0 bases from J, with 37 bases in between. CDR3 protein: CAMRETLRRPSYWERTRYTDKLIF. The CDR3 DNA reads TGTGCAATGAGAGAGACCCTTAGGAGGCCGTCGTACTGGGAACGGACACGTTACACCGATAAACTCATCTTT.

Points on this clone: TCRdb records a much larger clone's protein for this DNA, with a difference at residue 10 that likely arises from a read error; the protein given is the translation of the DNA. CDR3 loop: CALVRGYTYIDKLIF. CDR3 sequence (DNA): TGTGCTCTTGTGAGGGGATATACGTACATCGATAAACTCATCTTT. This chain links TRDV1 with TRDJ1, with 7 bases that match TRDD3. V trimming: 7 bases; J trimming: 4 bases; junction bases outside the gene matches: 12. Per the germline V gene, CDR1 is TSWWSYY and CDR2 is QGS. The CDR3 has 15 amino acids.

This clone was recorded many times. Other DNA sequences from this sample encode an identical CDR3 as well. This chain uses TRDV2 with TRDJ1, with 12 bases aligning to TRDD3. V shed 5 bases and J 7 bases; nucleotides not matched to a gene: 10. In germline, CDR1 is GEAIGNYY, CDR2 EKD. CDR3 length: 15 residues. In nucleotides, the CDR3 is TGTGCCTGTGTCGCCCTGGGGGATACGGGCGCTAAACTCATCTTT. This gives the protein CACVALGDTGAKLIF.